This entry describes one T cell receptor (beta chain). This sample was taken from a study of monozygotic twins with inflammatory bowel disease. TCRdb re-called the 5' RACE reads and catalogs CDR3 proteins one per entry, DNA excluded. The listing records roughly 300,000 distinct CDR3 sequences. CDR3 length equals 13 residues. The germline gives CDR1 DFQATT, CDR2 SNEGSKA (reference sequence). The rearrangement joins TRBV20-1 to TRBJ2-7; TCRdb picks TRBD1, but there is no DNA to check that call. Sequenced sample: blood. The receptor's source is a human donor with ulcerative colitis or Crohn's disease, or a healthy co-twin of an affected twin (not recorded which). The chain's CDR3 is CSAPHHSSYEQYF.